A selection of T cell receptor beta chains follows, all from one sample in a study of radiation and T cells in renal cell carcinoma. TCRdb keeps only in-frame clones here, not all; method: immunoSEQ multiplex PCR. The table shows about 120,000 clones, with 81% occurring only once. Material: blood, obtained from a patient whose treatment included radiotherapy and nephrectomy. These TCRs come from a woman aged 60-75 years with renal cell carcinoma. CDR3s include the opening cysteine and the closing phenylalanine or tryptophan. The D gene is left open where the match is weak. The size field is filled for only some rows; it gives once, few, many or a size class.

clone_size: NA
v_call: TRBV9
d_call: NA
j_call: TRBJ2-3
cdr3_length: 15
cdr3_aa: CASSVKAGTTDTQYF
cdr3_nt: TGTGCCAGCAGCGTTAAGGCAGGGACAACAGATACGCAGTATTTT

clone_size: once
v_call: TRBV30
d_call: NA
j_call: TRBJ2-5
cdr3_length: 14
cdr3_aa: CAWTGPGRRETQYF
cdr3_nt: TGTGCCTGGACCGGACCCGGAAGGAGAGAGACCCAGTACTTC

clone_size: few
v_call: TRBV6-1
d_call: NA
j_call: TRBJ1-2
cdr3_length: 15
cdr3_aa: CASSEAGVLNYGYTF
cdr3_nt: TGTGCCAGCAGTGAAGCAGGGGTACTCAACTATGGCTACACCTTC

clone_size: NA
v_call: TRBV6-1
d_call: NA
j_call: TRBJ1-3
cdr3_length: 13
cdr3_aa: CASSEHLIDTIYF
cdr3_nt: TGTGCCAGCAGTGAGCACTTGATAGACACCATATATTTT

clone_size: once
v_call: TRBV4-1
d_call: NA
j_call: TRBJ2-6
cdr3_length: 15
cdr3_aa: CASSKQGSGANVLTF
cdr3_nt: TGCGCCAGCAGCAAACAGGGTTCTGGGGCCAACGTCCTGACTTTC

clone_size: NA
v_call: TRBV29-1
d_call: NA
j_call: TRBJ1-5
cdr3_length: 12
cdr3_aa: CSVEKNQSAPAF
cdr3_nt: TGCAGCGTTGAGAAGAACCAATCAGCCCCAGCATTT

clone_size: NA
v_call: TRBV21-1
d_call: NA
j_call: TRBJ1-5
cdr3_length: 20
cdr3_aa: CASSQTDIRGTSYSNQPQHF
cdr3_nt: TGTGCCAGCAGCCAAACCGACATTCGGGGGACAAGTTATAGCAATCAGCCCCAGCATTTT

clone_size: NA
v_call: TRBV28
d_call: TRBD2
j_call: TRBJ2-3
cdr3_length: 16
cdr3_aa: CASSVSGGSSTDTQYF
cdr3_nt: TGTGCCAGCAGTGTCAGCGGGGGGTCTAGCACAGATACGCAGTATTTT

clone_size: few
v_call: TRBV19
d_call: NA
j_call: TRBJ1-1
cdr3_length: 13
cdr3_aa: CASSKQQNTEAFF
cdr3_nt: TGTGCCAGTAGTAAACAGCAGAACACTGAAGCTTTCTTT

clone_size: NA
v_call: TRBV19
d_call: NA
j_call: TRBJ1-1
cdr3_length: 15
cdr3_aa: CASSIDSSLNTEAFF
cdr3_nt: TGTGCCAGTAGTATTGACTCAAGCCTGAACACTGAAGCTTTCTTT